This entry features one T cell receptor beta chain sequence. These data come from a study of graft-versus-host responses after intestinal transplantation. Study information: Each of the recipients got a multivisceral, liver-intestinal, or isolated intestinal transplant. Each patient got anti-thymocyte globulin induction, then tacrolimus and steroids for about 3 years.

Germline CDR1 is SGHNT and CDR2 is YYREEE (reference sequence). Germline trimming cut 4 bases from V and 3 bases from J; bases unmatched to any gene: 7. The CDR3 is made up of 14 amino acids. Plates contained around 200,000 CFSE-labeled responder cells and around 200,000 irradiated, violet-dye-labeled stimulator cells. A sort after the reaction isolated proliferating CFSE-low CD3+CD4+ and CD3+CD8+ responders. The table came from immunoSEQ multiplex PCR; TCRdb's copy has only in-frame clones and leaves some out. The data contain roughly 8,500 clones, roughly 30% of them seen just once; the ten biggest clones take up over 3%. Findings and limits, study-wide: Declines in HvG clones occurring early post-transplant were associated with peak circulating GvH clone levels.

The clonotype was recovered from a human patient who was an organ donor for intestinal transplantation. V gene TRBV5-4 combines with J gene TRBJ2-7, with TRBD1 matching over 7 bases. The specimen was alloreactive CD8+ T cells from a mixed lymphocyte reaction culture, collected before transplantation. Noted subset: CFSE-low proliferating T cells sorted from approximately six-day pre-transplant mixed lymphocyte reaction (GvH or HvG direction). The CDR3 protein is CASSDRDSDYEQYF. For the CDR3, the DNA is TGTGCCAGCAGCGACCGGGACAGCGACTACGAGCAGTACTTC.